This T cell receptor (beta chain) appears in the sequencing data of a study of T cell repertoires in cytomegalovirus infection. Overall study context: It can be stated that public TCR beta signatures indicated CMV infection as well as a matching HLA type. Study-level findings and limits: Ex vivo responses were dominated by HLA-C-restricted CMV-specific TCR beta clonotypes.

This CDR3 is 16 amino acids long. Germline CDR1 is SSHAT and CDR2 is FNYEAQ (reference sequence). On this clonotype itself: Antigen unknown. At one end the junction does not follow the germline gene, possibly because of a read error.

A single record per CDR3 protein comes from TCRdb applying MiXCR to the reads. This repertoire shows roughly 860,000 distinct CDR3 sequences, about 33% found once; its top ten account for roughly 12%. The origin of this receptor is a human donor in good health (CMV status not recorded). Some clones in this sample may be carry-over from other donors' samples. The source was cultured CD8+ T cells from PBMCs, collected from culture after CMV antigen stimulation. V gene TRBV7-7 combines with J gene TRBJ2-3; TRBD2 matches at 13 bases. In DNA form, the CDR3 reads TGTGCTAGCAGCCTAGAACTAGCGGGGGGGCAGATGGCGCAGTATTTT. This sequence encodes CASSLELAGGQMAQYF.